This T cell receptor (beta chain) was obtained from a study of T cells after yellow fever vaccination. Study findings and constraints: CD4 and CD8 compartments shared a small share of clonotypes.

A note on this clonotype: Its antigen is not known.

TCRdb reprocessed the 5' RACE reads via MiXCR and lists one record per CDR3 protein. The sample lists 400,000 or so distinct CDR3 sequences, roughly a sixth occurring once. CDR1 MGHRA and CDR2 YSYEKL come from the germline V gene. The CDR3 loop spans 14 amino acids. V was clipped by 2 bases and J by 8 bases, with 13 bases between them. The chain joins TRBV4-1 to TRBJ2-4; a possible D gene is TRBD2 (7 bases). The starting material was PBMCs, obtained before the yellow fever booster vaccination. This sequence was found in a man between 18 and 35 years old who received the YFV17D yellow fever vaccine. The CDR3 spells CASSQWGGQDIQYF. The CDR3 DNA sequence: TGCGCCAGCAGCCAATGGGGGGGGCAGGACATTCAGTACTTC.